This TCR beta chain was documented in a study of T-cell memory formation after mild COVID-19. Study findings and constraints: Contracting CD4+ clones lay largely in CM and EM, with CD8+ ones residing in EMRA.

The germline V gene encodes CDR1 ENHRY and CDR2 SYGVKD. The CDR3 loop spans 15 amino acids. Trimming took 0 bases from V and 2 from J, leaving 10 bases between them. TCRdb processed the 5' RACE reads anew with MiXCR; each CDR3 protein has one entry. The table shows 550,000 to 600,000 distinct CDR3 sequences, with 15% to 20% occurring only once. About this clonotype itself: Its antigen is as yet unknown.

This clonotype was obtained from an adult woman who had mild COVID-19 (a few samples of this study predate the infection). Cell type and time point are not known. This chain connects TRBV10-3 to TRBJ2-5; D not resolved. Material: PBMCs or a T cell subset sorted from them (not recorded which). The CDR3 is CAISESGWPQETQYF. CDR3 DNA sequence: TGTGCCATCAGTGAGTCGGGTTGGCCTCAAGAGACCCAGTACTTC.